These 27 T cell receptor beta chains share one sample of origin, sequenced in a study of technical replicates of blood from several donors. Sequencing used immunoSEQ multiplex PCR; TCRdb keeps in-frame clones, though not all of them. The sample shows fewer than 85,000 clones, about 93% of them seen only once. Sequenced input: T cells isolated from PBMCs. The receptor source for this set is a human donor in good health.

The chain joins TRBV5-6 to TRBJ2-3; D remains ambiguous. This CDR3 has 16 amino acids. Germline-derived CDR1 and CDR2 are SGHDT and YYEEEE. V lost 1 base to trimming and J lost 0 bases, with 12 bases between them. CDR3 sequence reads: CASSLRSSPSTDTQYF. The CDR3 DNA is TGTGCCAGCAGCTTGAGGAGCTCACCTAGCACAGATACGCAGTATTTT.

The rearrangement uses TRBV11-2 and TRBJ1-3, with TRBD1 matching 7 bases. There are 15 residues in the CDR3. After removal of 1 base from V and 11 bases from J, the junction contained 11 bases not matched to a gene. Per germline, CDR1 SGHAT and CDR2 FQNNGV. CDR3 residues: CASSLAGTALSAIYF. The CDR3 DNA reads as TGTGCCAGCAGCTTAGCCGGGACAGCCTTGTCAGCCATATATTTT.

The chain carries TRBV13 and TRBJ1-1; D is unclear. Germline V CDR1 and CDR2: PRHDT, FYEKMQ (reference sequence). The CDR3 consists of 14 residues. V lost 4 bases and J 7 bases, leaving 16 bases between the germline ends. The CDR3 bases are TGTGCCAGCAGCTCCCCGTCTTTTGGGCATGAAGCTTTCTTT. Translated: CASSSPSFGHEAFF.

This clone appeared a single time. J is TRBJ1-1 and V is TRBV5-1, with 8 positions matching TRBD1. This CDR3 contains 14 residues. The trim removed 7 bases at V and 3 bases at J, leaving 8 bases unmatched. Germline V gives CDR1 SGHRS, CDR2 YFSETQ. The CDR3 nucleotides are TGCGCCAGCTTATCAGGGGGCTTGGACACTGAAGCTTTCTTT. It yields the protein CASLSGGLDTEAFF.

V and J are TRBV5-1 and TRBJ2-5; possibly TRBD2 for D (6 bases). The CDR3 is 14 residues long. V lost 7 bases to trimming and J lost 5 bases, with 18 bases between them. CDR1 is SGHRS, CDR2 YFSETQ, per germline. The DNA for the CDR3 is TGCGCCAGCCAGCTTCCGGAGGGGCGGGAGACCCAGTACTTC. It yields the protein CASQLPEGRETQYF.

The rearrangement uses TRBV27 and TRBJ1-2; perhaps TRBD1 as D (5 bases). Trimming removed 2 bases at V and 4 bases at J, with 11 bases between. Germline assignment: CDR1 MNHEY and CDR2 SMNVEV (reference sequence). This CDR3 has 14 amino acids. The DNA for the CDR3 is TGTGCCAGCAGTTTAAACGGGGGAGGCTATGGCTACACCTTC. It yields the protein CASSLNGGGYGYTF.

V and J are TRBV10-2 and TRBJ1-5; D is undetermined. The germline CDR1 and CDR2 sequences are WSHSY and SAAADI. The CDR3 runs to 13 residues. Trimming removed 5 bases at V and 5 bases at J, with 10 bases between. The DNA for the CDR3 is TGCGCCAGCAGTCCTTCCCTTTATCAGCCCCAGCATTTT. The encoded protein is CASSPSLYQPQHF.

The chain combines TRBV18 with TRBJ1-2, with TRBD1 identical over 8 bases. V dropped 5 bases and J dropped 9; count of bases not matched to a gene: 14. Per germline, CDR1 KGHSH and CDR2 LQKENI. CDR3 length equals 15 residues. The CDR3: CASSFEQGVVYRYTF. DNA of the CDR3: TGTGCCAGCTCATTTGAACAGGGGGTGGTATATCGCTACACCTTC. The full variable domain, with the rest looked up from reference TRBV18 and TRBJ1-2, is NAGVMQNPRHLVRRRGQEARLRCSPMKGHSHVYWYRQLPEEGLKFMVYLQKENIIDESGMPKERFSAEFPKEGPSILRIQQVVRGDSAAYFCASSFEQGVVYRYTFGSGTRLTVV.

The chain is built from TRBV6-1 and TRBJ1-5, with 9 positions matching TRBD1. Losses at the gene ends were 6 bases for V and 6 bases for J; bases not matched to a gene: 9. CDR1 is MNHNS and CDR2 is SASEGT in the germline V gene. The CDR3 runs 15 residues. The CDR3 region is CASRETGGGTQPQHF. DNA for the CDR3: TGTGCCAGCAGAGAAACAGGGGGCGGAACTCAGCCCCAGCATTTT.

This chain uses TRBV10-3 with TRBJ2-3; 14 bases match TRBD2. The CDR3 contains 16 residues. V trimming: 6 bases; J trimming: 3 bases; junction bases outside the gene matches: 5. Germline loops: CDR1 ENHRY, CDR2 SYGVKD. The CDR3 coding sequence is TGTGCCATCAGGAATGGACTAGCGGGAGGAACAGATACGCAGTATTTT. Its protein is CAIRNGLAGGTDTQYF.

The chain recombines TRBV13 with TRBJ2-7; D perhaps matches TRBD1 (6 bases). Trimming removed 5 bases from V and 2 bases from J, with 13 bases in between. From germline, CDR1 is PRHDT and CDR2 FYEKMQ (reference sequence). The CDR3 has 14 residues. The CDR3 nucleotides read TGTGCCAGCAGCGTTCGACAGGAAACCTACGAGCAGTACTTC. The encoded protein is CASSVRQETYEQYF.

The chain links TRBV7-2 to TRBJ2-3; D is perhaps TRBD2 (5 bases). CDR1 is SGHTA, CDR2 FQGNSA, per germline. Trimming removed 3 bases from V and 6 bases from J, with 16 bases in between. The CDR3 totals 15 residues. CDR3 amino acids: CASSFNPNRGDTQYF. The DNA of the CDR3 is TGTGCCAGCAGCTTTAACCCAAATCGAGGGGATACGCAGTATTTT.

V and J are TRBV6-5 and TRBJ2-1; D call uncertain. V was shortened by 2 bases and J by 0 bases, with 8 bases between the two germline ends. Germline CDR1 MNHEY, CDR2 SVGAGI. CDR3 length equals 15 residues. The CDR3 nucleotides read TGTGCCAGCAGTTACACTATTAGCTCCTACAATGAGCAGTTCTTC. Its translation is CASSYTISSYNEQFF.

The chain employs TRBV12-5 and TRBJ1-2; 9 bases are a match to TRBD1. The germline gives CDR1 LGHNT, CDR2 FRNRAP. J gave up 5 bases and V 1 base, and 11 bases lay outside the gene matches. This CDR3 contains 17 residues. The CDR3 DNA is TGTGCTAGTGGTTTGGAGGGGACAGGGACAACGCTTTATGGCTACACCTTC. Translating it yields CASGLEGTGTTLYGYTF.

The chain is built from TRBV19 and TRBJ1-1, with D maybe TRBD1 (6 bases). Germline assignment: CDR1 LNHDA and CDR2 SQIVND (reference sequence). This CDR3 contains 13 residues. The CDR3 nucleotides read TGTACGAGTTCCGGGGGGGCTTACACTGAAGCTTTCTTT. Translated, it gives CTSSGGAYTEAFF.

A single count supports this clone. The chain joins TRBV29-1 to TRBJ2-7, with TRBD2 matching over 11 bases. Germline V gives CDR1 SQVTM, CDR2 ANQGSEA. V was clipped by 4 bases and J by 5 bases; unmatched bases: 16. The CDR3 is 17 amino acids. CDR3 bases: TGCAGCGTTGGGGGAAGGACTAGCGGGTTAATAAACCACGAGCAGTACTTC. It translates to CSVGGRTSGLINHEQYF.

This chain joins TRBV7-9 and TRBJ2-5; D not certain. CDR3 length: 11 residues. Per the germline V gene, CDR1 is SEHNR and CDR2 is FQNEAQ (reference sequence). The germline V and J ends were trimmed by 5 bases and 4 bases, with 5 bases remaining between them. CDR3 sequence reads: CASSPLETQYF. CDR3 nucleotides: TGTGCCAGCAGCCCCTTAGAGACCCAGTACTTC. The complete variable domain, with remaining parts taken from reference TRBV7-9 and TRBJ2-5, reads DTGVSQNPRHKITKRGQNVTFRCDPISEHNRLYWYRQTLGQGPEFLTYFQNEAQLEKSRLLSDRFSAERPKGSFSTLEIQRTEQGDSAMYLCASSPLETQYFGPGTRLLVL.

CDR3 amino acids: CATEEVGTGVNYGYTF. The DNA for the CDR3 is TGTGCCACCGAGGAAGTAGGGACAGGGGTTAACTATGGCTACACCTTC. The chain joins TRBV19 to TRBJ1-2; 10 bases match TRBD1. CDR3 length: 16 amino acids. The germline CDR1 and CDR2 sequences are LNHDA and SQIVND (reference sequence). The V segment lost 10 bases and the J segment 1 base; nucleotides outside the gene matches: 12.

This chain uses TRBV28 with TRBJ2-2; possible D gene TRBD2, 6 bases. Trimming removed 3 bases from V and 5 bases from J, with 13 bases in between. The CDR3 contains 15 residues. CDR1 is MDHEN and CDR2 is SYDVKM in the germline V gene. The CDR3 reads CASSFFKGGTGELFF. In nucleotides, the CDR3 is TGTGCCAGCAGTTTTTTTAAGGGAGGAACCGGGGAGCTGTTTTTT.

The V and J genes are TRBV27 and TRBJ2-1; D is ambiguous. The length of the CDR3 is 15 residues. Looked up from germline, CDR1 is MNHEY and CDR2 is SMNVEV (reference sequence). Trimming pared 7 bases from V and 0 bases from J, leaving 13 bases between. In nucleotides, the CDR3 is TGTGCCAGCACTGTCCGCGGAAACTCCTACAATGAGCAGTTCTTC. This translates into CASTVRGNSYNEQFF.

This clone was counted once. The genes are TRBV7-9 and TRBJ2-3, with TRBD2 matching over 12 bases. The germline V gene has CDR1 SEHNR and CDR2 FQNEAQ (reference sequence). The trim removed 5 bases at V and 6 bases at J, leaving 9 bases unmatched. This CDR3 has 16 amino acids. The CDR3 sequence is CASSRTSGRPRDTQYF. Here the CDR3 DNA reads TGTGCCAGCAGCCGTACTAGCGGGAGGCCGAGGGATACGCAGTATTTT. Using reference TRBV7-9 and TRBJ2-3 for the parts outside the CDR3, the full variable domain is DTGVSQNPRHKITKRGQNVTFRCDPISEHNRLYWYRQTLGQGPEFLTYFQNEAQLEKSRLLSDRFSAERPKGSFSTLEIQRTEQGDSAMYLCASSRTSGRPRDTQYFGPGTRLTVL.

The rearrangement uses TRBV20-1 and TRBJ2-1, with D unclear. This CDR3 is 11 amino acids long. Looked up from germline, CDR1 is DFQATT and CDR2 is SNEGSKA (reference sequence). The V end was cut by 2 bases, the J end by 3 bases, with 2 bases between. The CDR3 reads CSARYYNEQFF. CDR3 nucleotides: TGCAGTGCTAGATACTACAATGAGCAGTTCTTC.

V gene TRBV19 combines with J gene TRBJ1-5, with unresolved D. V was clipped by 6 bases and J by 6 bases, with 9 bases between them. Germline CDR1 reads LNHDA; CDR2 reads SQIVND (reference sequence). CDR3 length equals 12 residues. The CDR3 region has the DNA TGTGCCAGTAGACTCGGGATTCAGCCCCAGCATTTT. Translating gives CASRLGIQPQHF. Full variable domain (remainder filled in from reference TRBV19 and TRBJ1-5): DGGITQSPKYLFRKEGQNVTLSCEQNLNHDAMYWYRQDPGQGLRLIYYSQIVNDFQKGDIAEGYSVSREKKESFPLTVTSAQKNPTAFYLCASRLGIQPQHFGDGTRLSIL.

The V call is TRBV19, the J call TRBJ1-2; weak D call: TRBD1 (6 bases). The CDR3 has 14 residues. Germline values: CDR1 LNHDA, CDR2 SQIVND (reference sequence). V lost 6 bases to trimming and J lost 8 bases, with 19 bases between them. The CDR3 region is CASSPTGLGGGYTF. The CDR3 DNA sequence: TGTGCCAGTAGCCCGACAGGCTTGGGTGGGGGCTACACCTTC. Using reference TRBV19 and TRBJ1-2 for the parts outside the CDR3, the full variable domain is DGGITQSPKYLFRKEGQNVTLSCEQNLNHDAMYWYRQDPGQGLRLIYYSQIVNDFQKGDIAEGYSVSREKKESFPLTVTSAQKNPTAFYLCASSPTGLGGGYTFGSGTRLTVV.

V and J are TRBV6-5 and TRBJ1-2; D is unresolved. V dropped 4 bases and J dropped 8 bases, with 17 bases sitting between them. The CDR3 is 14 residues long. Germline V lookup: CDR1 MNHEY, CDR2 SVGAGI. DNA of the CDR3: TGTGCCAGCAGTTCACCAGCGATTGTGCACGGCTACACCTTC. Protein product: CASSSPAIVHGYTF.

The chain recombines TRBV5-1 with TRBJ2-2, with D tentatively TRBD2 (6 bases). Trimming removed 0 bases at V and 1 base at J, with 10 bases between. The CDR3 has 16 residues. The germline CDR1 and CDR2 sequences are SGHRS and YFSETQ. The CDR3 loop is CASSLESRGNTGELFF. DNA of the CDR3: TGCGCCAGCAGCTTGGAGTCGCGGGGGAACACCGGGGAGCTGTTTTTT.

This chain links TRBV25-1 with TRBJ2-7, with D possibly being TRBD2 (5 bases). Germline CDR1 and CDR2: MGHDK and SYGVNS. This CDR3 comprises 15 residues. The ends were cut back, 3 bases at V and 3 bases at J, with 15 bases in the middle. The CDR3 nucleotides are TGTGCCAGCAGTGATTTCAACCGAGGGATCTACGAGCAGTACTTC. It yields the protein CASSDFNRGIYEQYF.